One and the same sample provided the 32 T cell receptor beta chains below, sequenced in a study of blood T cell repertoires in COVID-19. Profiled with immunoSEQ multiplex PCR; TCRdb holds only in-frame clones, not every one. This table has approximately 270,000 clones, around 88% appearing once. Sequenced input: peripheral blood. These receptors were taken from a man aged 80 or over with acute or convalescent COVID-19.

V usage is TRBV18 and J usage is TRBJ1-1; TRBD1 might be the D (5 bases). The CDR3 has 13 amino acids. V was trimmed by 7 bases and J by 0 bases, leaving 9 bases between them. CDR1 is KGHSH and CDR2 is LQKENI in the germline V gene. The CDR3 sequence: CASFQGMNTEAFF. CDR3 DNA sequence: TGTGCCAGCTTTCAGGGTATGAACACTGAAGCTTTCTTT.

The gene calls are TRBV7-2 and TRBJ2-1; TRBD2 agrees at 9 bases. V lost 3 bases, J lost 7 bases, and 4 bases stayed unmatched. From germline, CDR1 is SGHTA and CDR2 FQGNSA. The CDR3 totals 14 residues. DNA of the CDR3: TGTGCCAGCAGCTTTCCTAGCGGGGCTAATGAGCAGTTCTTC. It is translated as CASSFPSGANEQFF.

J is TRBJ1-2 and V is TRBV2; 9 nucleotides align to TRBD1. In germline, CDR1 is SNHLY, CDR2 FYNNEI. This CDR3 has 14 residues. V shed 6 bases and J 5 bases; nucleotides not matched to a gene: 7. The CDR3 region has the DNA TGTGCCAGCAGCCCAGACAGGGGGAGATATGGCTACACCTTC. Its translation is CASSPDRGRYGYTF.

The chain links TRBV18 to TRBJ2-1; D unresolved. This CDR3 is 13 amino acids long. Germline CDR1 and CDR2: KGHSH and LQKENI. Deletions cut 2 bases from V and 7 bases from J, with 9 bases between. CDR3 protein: CASSPNGRNEQFF. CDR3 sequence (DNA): TGTGCCAGCTCACCAAACGGTAGAAATGAGCAGTTCTTC.

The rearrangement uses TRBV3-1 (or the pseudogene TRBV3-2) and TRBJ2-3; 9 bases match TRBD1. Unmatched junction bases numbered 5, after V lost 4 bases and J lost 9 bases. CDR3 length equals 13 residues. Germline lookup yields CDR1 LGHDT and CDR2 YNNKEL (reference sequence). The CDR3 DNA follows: TGTGCCAGCAGCCCGGGACAGGGAACGACGCAGTATTTT. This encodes CASSPGQGTTQYF.

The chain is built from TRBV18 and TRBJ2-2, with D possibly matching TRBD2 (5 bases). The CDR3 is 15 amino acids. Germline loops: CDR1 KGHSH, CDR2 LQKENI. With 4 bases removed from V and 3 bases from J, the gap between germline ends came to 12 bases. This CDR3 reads CASSLLTRDTGELFF. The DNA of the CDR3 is TGTGCCAGCTCACTTCTCACGAGGGACACCGGGGAGCTGTTTTTT.

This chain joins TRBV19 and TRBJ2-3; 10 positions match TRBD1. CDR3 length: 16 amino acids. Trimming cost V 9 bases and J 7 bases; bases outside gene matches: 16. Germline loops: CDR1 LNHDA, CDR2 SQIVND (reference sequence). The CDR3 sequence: CASETPTDRGVNTQYF. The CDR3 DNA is TGTGCCAGCGAGACCCCCACGGACAGGGGGGTGAATACGCAGTATTTT.

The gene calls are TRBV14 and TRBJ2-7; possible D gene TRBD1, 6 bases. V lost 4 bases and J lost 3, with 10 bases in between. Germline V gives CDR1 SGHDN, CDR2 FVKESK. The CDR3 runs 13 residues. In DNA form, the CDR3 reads TGTGCCAGCAGCCTTCTACAGGGCTACGAGCAGTACTTC. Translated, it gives CASSLLQGYEQYF.

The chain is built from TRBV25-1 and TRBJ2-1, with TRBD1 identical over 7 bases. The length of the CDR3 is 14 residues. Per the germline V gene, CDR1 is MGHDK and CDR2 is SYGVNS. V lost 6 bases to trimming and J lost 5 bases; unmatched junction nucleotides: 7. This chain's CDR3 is CASSSRQGDNEQFF. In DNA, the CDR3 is TGTGCCAGCAGCTCAAGACAGGGAGACAATGAGCAGTTCTTC.

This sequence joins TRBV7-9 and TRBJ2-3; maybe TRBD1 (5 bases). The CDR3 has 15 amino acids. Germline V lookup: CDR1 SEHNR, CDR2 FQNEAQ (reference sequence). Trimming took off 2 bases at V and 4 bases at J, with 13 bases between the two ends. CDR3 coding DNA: TGTGCCAGCAGCTTACGGCAGGGTGGCTCAGATACGCAGTATTTT. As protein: CASSLRQGGSDTQYF.

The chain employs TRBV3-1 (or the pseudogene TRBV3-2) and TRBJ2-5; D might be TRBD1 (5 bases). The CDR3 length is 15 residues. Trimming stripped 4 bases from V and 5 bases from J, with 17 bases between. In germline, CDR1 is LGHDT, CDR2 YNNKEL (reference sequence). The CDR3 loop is CASSRRLDRSETQYF. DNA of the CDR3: TGTGCCAGCAGCCGGCGCCTAGACAGAAGCGAGACCCAGTACTTC.

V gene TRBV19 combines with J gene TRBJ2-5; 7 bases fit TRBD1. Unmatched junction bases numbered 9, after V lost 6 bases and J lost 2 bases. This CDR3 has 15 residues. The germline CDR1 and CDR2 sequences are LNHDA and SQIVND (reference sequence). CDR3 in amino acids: CASRNRGGLQETQYF. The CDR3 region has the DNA TGTGCCAGTAGGAACAGGGGTGGCCTGCAAGAGACCCAGTACTTC.

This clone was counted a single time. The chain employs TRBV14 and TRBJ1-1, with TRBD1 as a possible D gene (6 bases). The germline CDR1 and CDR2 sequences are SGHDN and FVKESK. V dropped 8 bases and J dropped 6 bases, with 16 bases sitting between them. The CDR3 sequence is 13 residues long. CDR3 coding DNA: TGTGCCAGCTTAGGGGGGGCGGAGGCTGAAGCTTTCTTT. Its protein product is CASLGGAEAEAFF.

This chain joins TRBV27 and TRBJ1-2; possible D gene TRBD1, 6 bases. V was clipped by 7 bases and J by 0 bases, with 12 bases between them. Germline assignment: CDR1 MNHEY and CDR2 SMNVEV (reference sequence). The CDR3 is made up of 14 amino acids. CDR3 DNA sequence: TGTGCCAGCACCCCGGGACACCCTAACTATGGCTACACCTTC. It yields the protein CASTPGHPNYGYTF.

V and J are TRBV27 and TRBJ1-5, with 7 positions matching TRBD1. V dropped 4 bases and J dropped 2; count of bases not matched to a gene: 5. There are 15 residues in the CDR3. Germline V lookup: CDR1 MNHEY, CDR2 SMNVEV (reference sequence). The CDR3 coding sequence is TGTGCCAGCAGTTGGACAGGCCTCGGCAATCAGCCCCAGCATTTT. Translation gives CASSWTGLGNQPQHF.

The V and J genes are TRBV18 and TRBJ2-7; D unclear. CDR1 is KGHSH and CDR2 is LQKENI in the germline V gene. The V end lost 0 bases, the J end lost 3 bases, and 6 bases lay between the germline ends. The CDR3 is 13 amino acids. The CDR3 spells CASSPPRNYEQYF. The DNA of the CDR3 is TGTGCCAGCTCACCACCCAGAAACTACGAGCAGTACTTC. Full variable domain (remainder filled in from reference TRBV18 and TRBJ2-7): NAGVMQNPRHLVRRRGQEARLRCSPMKGHSHVYWYRQLPEEGLKFMVYLQKENIIDESGMPKERFSAEFPKEGPSILRIQQVVRGDSAAYFCASSPPRNYEQYFGPGTRLTVT.

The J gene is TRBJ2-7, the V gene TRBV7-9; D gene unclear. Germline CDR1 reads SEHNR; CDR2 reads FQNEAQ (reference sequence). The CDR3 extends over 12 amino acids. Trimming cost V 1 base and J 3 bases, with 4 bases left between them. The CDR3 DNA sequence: TGTGCCAGCAGCTTAGAGCTCTACGAGCAGTACTTC. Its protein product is CASSLELYEQYF.

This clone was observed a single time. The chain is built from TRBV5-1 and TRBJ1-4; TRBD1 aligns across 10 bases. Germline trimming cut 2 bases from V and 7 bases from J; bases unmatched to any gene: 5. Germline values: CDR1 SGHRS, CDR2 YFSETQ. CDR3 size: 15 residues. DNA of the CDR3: TGCGCCAGCAGCTTTGGGACAGGGGTTGGTGAAAAACTGTTTTTT. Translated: CASSFGTGVGEKLFF.

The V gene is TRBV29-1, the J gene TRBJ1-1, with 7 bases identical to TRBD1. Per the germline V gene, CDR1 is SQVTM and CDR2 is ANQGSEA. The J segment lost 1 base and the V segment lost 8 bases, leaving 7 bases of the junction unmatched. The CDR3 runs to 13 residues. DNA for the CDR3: TGCAGCCACAGACGACAGGGGAACACTGAAGCTTTCTTT. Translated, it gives CSHRRQGNTEAFF. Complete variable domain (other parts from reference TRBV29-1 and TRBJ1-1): SAVISQKPSRDICQRGTSLTIQCQVDSQVTMMFWYRQQPGQSLTLIATANQGSEATYESGFVIDKFPISRPNLTFSTLTVSNMSPEDSSIYLCSHRRQGNTEAFFGQGTRLTVV.

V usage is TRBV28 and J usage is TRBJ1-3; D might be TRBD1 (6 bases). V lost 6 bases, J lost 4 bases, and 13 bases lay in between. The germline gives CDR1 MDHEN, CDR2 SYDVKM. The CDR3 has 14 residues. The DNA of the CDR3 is TGTGCCAGCAGGCCAACAGGGTCAGGAAACACCATATATTTT. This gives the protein CASRPTGSGNTIYF.

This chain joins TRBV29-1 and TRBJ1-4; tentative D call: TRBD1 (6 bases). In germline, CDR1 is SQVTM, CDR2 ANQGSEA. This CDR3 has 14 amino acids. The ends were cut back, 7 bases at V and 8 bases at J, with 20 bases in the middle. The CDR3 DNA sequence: TGCAGCGCCGCAGGGGACATCCTAGGCGAAAAACTGTTTTTT. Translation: CSAAGDILGEKLFF.

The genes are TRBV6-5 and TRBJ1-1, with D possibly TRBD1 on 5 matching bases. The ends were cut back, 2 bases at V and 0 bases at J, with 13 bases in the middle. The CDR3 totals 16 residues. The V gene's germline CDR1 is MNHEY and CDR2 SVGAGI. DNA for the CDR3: TGTGCCAGCAGTTACCAGACAGTTAGACTGAACACTGAAGCTTTCTTT. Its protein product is CASSYQTVRLNTEAFF.

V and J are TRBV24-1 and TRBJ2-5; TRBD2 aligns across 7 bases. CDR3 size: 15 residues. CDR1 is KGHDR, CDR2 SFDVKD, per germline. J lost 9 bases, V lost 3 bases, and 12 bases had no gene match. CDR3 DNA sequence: TGTGCCACCAGTGATCCTACTAGCGCTCCGGGGGCCCAGTACTTC. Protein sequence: CATSDPTSAPGAQYF.

The CDR3 reads CASSHAGGQETQYF. The CDR3 DNA follows: TGTGCCAGCAGCCACGCGGGGGGACAAGAGACCCAGTACTTC. The V gene is TRBV3-1 (or the pseudogene TRBV3-2), the J gene TRBJ2-5; 8 nucleotides align to TRBD2. This CDR3 region has 14 residues. From germline, CDR1 is LGHDT and CDR2 YNNKEL (reference sequence). J lost 2 bases, V lost 3 bases, and 2 bases had no gene match.

The CDR3 here is CASSYVRLNTEAFF. The DNA of the CDR3 is TGTGCCAGCAGTTACGTCAGACTAAACACTGAAGCTTTCTTT. The chain combines TRBV6-2 or TRBV6-3 with TRBJ1-1; D remains ambiguous. This CDR3 is built from 14 residues. V gave up 2 bases and J gave up 2 bases, with 9 bases separating them. The germline gives CDR1 MNHEY, CDR2 SVGEGT.

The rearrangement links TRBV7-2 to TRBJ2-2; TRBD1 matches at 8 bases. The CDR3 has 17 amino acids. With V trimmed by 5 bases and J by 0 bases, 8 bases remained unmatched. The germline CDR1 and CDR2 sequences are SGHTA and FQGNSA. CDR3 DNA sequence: TGTGCCAGCAGCGGATTAACAGGGGGATCGAACACCGGGGAGCTGTTTTTT. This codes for CASSGLTGGSNTGELFF. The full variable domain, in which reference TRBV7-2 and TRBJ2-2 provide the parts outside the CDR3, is GAGVSQSPSNKVTEKGKDVELRCDPISGHTALYWYRQSLGQGLEFLIYFQGNSAPDKSGLPSDRFSAERTGGSVSTLTIQRTQQEDSAVYLCASSGLTGGSNTGELFFGEGSRLTVL.

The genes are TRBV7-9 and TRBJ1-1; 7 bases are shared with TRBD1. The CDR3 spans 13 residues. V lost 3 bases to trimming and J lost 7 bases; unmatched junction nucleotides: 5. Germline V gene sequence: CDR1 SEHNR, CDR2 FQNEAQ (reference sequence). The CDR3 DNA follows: TGTGCCAGCAGCTTGACAGGGTATAATGAAGCTTTCTTT. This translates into CASSLTGYNEAFF.

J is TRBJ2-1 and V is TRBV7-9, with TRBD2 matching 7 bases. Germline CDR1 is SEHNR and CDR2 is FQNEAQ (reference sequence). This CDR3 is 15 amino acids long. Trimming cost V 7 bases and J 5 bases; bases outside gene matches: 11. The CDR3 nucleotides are TGTGCCAGCACCCGAGGTGGGGGGGAGAACAATGAGCAGTTCTTC. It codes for CASTRGGGENNEQFF.

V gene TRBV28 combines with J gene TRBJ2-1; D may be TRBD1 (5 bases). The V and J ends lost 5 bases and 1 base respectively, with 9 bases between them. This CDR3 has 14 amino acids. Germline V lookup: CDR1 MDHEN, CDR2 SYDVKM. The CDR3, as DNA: TGTGCCAGCAGTCGACAGAGTTCCTACAATGAGCAGTTCTTC. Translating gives CASSRQSSYNEQFF.

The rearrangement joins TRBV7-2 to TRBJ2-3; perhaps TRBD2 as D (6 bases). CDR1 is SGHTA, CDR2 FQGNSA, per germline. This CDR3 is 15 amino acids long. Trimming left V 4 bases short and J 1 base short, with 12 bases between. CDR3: CASSSFSSGTDTQYF. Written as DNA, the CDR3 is TGTGCCAGCAGCTCCTTTTCTAGCGGCACAGATACGCAGTATTTT. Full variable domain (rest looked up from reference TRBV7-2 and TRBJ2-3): GAGVSQSPSNKVTEKGKDVELRCDPISGHTALYWYRQSLGQGLEFLIYFQGNSAPDKSGLPSDRFSAERTGGSVSTLTIQRTQQEDSAVYLCASSSFSSGTDTQYFGPGTRLTVL.

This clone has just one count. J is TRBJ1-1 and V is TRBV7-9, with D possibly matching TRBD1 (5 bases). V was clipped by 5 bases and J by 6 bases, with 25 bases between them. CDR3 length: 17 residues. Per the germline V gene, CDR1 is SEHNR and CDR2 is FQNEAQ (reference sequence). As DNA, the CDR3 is TGTGCCAGCAGCCGGGGAGGGGCCAGACTCCGCAAGCCTGAAGCTTTCTTT. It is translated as CASSRGGARLRKPEAFF.

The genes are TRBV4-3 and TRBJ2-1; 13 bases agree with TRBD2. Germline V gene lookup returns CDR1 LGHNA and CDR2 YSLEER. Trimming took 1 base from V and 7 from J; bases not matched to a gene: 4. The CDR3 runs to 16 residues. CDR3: CASSQGTSGSFNEQFF. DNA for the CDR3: TGCGCCAGCAGCCAAGGGACTAGCGGGAGCTTTAATGAGCAGTTCTTC.